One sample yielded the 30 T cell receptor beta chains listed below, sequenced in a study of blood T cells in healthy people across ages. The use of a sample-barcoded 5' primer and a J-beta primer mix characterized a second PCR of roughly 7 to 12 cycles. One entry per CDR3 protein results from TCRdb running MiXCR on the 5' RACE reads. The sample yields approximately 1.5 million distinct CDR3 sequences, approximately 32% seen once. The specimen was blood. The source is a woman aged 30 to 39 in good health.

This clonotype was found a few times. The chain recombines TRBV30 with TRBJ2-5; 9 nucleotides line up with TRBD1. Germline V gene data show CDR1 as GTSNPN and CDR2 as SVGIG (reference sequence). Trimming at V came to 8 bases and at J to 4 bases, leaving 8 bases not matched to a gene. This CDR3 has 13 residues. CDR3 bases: TGTGCCCGAGGACAGGGGTCGAGAGAGACCCAGTACTTC. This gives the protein CARGQGSRETQYF. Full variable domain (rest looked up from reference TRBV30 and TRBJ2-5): SQTIHQWPATLVQPVGSPLSLECTVEGTSNPNLYWYRQAAGRGLQLLFYSVGIGQISSEVPQNLSASRPQDRQFILSSKKLLLSDSGFYLCARGQGSRETQYFGPGTRLLVL.

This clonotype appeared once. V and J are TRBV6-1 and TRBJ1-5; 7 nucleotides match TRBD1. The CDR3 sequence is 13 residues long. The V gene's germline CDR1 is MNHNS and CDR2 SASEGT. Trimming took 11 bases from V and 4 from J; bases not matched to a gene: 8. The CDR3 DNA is TGTGCCGGGGGGGACAGTCGGAATCAGCCCCAGCATTTT. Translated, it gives CAGGDSRNQPQHF.

The CDR3 DNA follows: TGTGCCAGCAGTACTTCTTCTCACAGGGGAGGGTACGAGCAGTACTTC. This encodes CASSTSSHRGGYEQYF. V gene TRBV27 combines with J gene TRBJ2-7, with D perhaps matching TRBD1 or TRBD2 (7 bases each). The CDR3 is 16 residues long. Deletions cut 5 bases from V and 4 bases from J, with 21 bases between. Germline V gene data show CDR1 as MNHEY and CDR2 as SMNVEV (reference sequence).

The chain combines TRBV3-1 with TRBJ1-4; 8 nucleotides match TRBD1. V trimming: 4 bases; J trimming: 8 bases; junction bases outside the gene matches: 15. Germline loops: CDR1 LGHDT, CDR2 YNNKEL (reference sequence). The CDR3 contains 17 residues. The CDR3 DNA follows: TGTGCCAGCAGCCCCTACGGACAGGGAAAAATGGGCGAAAAACTGTTTTTT. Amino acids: CASSPYGQGKMGEKLFF.

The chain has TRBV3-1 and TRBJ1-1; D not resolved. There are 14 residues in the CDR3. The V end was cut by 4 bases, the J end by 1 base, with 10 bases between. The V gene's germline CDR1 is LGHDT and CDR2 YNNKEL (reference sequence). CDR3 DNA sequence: TGTGCCAGCAGCCCCCTTCAGTGGAACACTGAAGCTTTCTTT. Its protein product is CASSPLQWNTEAFF.

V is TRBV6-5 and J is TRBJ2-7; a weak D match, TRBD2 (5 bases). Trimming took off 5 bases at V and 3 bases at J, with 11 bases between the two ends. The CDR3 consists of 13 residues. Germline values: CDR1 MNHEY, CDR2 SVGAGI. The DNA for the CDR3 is TGTGCCAGCAGTCCCGGGATTAACTACGAGCAGTACTTC. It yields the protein CASSPGINYEQYF.

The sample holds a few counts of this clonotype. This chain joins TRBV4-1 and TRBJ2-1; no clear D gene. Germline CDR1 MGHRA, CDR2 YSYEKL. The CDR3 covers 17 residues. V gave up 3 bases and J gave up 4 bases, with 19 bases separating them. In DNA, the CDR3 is TGCGCCAGCAGCCACCCGTCATCAGCGTCCCTATACAATGAGCAGTTCTTC. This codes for CASSHPSSASLYNEQFF.

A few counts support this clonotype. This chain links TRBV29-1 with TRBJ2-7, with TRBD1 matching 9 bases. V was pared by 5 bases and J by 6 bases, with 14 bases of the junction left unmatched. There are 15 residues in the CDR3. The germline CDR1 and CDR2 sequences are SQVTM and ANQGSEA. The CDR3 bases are TGCAGCGTTACCACCACGGGACAGGGTTTGCCCGAGCAGTACTTC. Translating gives CSVTTTGQGLPEQYF.

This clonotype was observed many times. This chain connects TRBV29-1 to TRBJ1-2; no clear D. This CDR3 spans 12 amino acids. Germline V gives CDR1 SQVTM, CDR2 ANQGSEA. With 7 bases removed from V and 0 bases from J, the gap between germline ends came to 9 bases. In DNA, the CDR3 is TGCAGCGCGCAGACCTCTAACTATGGCTACACCTTC. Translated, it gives CSAQTSNYGYTF. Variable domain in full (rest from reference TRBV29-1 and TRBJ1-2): SAVISQKPSRDICQRGTSLTIQCQVDSQVTMMFWYRQQPGQSLTLIATANQGSEATYESGFVIDKFPISRPNLTFSTLTVSNMSPEDSSIYLCSAQTSNYGYTFGSGTRLTVV.

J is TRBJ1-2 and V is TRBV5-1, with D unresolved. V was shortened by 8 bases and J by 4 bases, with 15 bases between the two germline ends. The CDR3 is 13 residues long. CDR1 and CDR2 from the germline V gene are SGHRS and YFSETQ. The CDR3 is CARSNEEGYGYTF. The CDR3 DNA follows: TGCGCCAGGTCCAACGAGGAGGGCTATGGCTACACCTTC.

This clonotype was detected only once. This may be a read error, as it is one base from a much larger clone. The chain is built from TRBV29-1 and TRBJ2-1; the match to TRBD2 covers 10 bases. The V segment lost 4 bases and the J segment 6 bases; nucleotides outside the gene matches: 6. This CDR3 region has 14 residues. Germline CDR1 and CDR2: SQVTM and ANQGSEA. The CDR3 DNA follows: TGCAGCGTTGCCCCAGCGGGAGGGCCCAATGAGCAGTTCTTC. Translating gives CSVAPAGGPNEQFF.

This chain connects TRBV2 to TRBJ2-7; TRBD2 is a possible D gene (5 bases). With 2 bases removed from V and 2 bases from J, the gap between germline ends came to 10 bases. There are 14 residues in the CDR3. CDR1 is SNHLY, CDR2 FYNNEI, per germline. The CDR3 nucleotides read TGTGCCAGCAGTGAAAGGACTGGGCCCTACGAGCAGTACTTC. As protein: CASSERTGPYEQYF. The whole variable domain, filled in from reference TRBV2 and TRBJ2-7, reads EPEVTQTPSHQVTQMGQEVILRCVPISNHLYFYWYRQILGQKVEFLVSFYNNEISEKSEIFDDQFSVERPDGSNFTLKIRSTKLEDSAMYFCASSERTGPYEQYFGPGTRLTVT.

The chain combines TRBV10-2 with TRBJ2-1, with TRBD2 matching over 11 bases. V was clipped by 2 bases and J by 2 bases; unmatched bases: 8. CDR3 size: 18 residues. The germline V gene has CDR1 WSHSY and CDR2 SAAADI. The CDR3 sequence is CASSEPFASGGPYNEQFF. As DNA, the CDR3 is TGCGCCAGCAGTGAGCCCTTTGCTAGCGGGGGGCCCTACAATGAGCAGTTCTTC.

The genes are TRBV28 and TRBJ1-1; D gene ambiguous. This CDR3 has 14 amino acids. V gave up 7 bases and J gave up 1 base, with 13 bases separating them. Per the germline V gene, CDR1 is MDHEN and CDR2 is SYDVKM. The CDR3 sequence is CASNDLEGNTEAFF. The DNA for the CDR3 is TGTGCCAGCAATGACCTAGAGGGGAACACTGAAGCTTTCTTT. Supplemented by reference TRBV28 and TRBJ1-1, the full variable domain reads DVKVTQSSRYLVKRTGEKVFLECVQDMDHENMFWYRQDPGLGLRLIYFSYDVKMKEKGDIPEGYSVSREKKERFSLILESASTNQTSMYLCASNDLEGNTEAFFGQGTRLTVV.

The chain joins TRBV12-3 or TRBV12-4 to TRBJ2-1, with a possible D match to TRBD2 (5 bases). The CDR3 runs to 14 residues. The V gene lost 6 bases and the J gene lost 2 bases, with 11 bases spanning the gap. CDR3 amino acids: CASSFTGTYNEQFF. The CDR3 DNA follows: TGTGCCAGCAGCTTCACGGGGACCTACAATGAGCAGTTCTTC.

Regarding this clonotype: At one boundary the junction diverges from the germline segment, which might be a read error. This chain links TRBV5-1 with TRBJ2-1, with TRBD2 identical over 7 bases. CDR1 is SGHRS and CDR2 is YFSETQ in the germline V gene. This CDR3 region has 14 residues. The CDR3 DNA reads TGCGCCAACAGCTTGGGGGGGGGAATGAATGAGCAGTTCTTC. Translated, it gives CANSLGGGMNEQFF.

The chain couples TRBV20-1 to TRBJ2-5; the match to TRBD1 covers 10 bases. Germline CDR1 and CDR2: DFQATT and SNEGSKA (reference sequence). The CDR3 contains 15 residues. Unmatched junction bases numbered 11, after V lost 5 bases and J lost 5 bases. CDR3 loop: CSAENPGQGYETQYF. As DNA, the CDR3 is TGCAGTGCTGAGAACCCGGGACAGGGGTATGAGACCCAGTACTTC.

The CDR3 loop is CASSRRWTSGYTDTQYF. CDR3 nucleotides: TGTGCCAGCAGCCGAAGATGGACTAGCGGGTATACAGATACGCAGTATTTT. V and J are TRBV3-1 and TRBJ2-3; 11 bases are a match to TRBD2. This CDR3 is built from 17 residues. The germline CDR1 and CDR2 sequences are LGHDT and YNNKEL (reference sequence). Trimming cost V 4 bases and J 3 bases; bases outside gene matches: 9.

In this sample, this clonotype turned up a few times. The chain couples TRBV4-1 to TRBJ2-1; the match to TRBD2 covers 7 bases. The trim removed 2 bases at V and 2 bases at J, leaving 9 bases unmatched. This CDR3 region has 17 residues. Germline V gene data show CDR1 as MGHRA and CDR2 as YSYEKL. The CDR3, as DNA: TGCGCCAGCAGCCAACCTCCCGGCGGGGGACCCTACAATGAGCAGTTCTTC. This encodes CASSQPPGGGPYNEQFF.

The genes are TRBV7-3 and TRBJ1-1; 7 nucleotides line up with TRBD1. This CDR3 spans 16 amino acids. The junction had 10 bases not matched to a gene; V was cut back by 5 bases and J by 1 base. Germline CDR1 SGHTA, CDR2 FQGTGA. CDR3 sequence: CASSPDRDSTNTEAFF. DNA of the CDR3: TGTGCCAGCAGCCCTGACCGGGACAGCACGAACACTGAAGCTTTCTTT.

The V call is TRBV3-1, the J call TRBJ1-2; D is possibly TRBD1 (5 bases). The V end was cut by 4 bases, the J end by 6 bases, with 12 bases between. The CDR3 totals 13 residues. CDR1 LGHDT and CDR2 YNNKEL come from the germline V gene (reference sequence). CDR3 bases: TGTGCCAGCAGCCCGCGGGCGGGACATGGCTACACCTTC. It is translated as CASSPRAGHGYTF.

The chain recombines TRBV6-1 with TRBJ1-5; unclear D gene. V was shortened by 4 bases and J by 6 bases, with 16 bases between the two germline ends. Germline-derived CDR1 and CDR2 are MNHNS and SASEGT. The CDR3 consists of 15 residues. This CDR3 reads CASSGTSRVLQPQHF. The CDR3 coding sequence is TGTGCCAGCAGTGGAACGTCTAGGGTGCTTCAGCCCCAGCATTTT.

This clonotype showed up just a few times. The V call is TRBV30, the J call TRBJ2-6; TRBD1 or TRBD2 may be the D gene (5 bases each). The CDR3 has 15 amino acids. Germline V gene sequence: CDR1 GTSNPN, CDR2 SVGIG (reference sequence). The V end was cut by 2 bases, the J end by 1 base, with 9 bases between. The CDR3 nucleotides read TGTGCCTGGAGTCGGGACGTTTCTGGGGCCAACGTCCTGACTTTC. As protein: CAWSRDVSGANVLTF. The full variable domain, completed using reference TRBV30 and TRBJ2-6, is SQTIHQWPATLVQPVGSPLSLECTVEGTSNPNLYWYRQAAGRGLQLLFYSVGIGQISSEVPQNLSASRPQDRQFILSSKKLLLSDSGFYLCAWSRDVSGANVLTFGAGSRLTVL.

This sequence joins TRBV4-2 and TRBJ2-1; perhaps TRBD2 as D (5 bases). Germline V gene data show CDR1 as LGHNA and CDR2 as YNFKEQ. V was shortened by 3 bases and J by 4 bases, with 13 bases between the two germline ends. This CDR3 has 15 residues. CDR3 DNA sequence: TGTGCCAGCAGCCACCCTCAGCGGAATTACAATGAGCAGTTCTTC. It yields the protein CASSHPQRNYNEQFF.

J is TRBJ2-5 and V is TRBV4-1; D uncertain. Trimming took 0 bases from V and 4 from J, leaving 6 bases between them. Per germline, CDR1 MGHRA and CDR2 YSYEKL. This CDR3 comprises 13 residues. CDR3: CASSQEGIETQYF. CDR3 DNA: TGCGCCAGCAGCCAAGAAGGTATAGAGACCCAGTACTTC.

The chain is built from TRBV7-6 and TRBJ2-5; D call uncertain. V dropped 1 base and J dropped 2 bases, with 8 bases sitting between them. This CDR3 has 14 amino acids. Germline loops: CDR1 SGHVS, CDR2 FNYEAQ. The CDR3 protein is CASSLEGIQETQYF. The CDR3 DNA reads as TGTGCCAGCAGCTTAGAGGGAATTCAAGAGACCCAGTACTTC.

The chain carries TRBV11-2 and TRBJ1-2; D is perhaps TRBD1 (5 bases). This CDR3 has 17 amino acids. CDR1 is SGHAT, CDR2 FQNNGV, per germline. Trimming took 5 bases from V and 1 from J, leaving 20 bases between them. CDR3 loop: CASSLNYRQLINYGYTF. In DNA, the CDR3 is TGTGCCAGCAGCCTTAACTACCGACAGCTAATTAACTATGGCTACACCTTC. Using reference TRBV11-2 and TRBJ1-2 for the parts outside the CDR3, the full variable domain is EAGVAQSPRYKIIEKRQSVAFWCNPISGHATLYWYQQILGQGPKLLIQFQNNGVVDDSQLPKDRFSAERLKGVDSTLKIQPAKLEDSAVYLCASSLNYRQLINYGYTFGSGTRLTVV.

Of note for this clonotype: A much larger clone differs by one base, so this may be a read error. In DNA, the CDR3 is TGCAGCGTTGGGTCGAGGGGGGTCCACAATGAGCAGTACTTC. The encoded protein is CSVGSRGVHNEQYF. The chain employs TRBV29-1 and TRBJ2-1; tentatively, D is TRBD1 or TRBD2 (6 bases each). The last part of the DNA fits TRBJ2-7 better; the J call may be wrong. CDR3 length: 14 residues. Germline V lookup: CDR1 SQVTM, CDR2 ANQGSEA.

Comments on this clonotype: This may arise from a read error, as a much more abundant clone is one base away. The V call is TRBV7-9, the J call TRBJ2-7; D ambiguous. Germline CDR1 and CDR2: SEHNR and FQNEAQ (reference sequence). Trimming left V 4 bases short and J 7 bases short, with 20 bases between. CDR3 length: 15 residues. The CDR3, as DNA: TGTGCCAGCAGCTCTACATCTGGTTTTTCGAATGAGCAGTACTTC. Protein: CASSSTSGFSNEQYF.

CDR3 region: CASTGGTKNIQYF. The CDR3 bases are TGTGCCAGCACCGGAGGGACAAAAAACATTCAGTACTTC. V usage is TRBV6-1 and J usage is TRBJ2-4; TRBD1 or TRBD2 may be the D gene (6 bases each). The CDR3 runs 13 residues. Trimming removed 7 bases from V and 4 bases from J, with 11 bases in between. Germline assignment: CDR1 MNHNS and CDR2 SASEGT.